One sample yielded the 30 T cell receptor beta chains listed below, sequenced in a study of immune evolution from preneoplasia to lung adenocarcinoma. The assay was immunoSEQ multiplex PCR, and TCRdb's table has in-frame clones only and misses some. Of under 8,500 clones listed, around 86% are singletons. Specimen: FFPE invasive lung adenocarcinoma tissue. These receptors were obtained from a person aged 45 to 59 with lung adenocarcinoma.

This clone was detected only once. The chain uses TRBV10-1 and TRBJ1-2, with D possibly TRBD1 on 5 matching bases. Germline V gene lookup returns CDR1 WNHNN and CDR2 SYGVQD (reference sequence). V lost 3 bases and J lost 3, with 8 bases in between. The CDR3 has 13 amino acids. The chain's CDR3 is CASSEGVDYGYTF. DNA of the CDR3: TGCGCCAGCAGTGAAGGGGTGGACTATGGCTACACCTTC.

The V gene is TRBV30, the J gene TRBJ1-1, with D tentatively TRBD1 (6 bases). V lost 3 bases and J lost 3, with 11 bases in between. The length of the CDR3 is 13 residues. Germline CDR1 is GTSNPN and CDR2 is SVGIG (reference sequence). DNA of the CDR3: TGTGCCTGGAGGACACAGGGCGACACTGAAGCTTTCTTT. Amino acid sequence: CAWRTQGDTEAFF.

CDR3 nucleotides: TGTGCCAGCTCACCTGGGCGGGAGCCTGGGGCCAACGTCCTGACTTTC. Protein product: CASSPGREPGANVLTF. V usage is TRBV18 and J usage is TRBJ2-6, with 7 bases that match TRBD2. The CDR3 spans 16 residues. The ends lost 3 bases at V and 2 bases at J; junction bases unmatched: 4. Germline CDR1 reads KGHSH; CDR2 reads LQKENI.

The chain uses TRBV28 and TRBJ2-7; D unclear. The CDR3 sequence is 13 residues long. Germline lookup yields CDR1 MDHEN and CDR2 SYDVKM. V lost 4 bases and J 3 bases, leaving 10 bases between the germline ends. CDR3 region: CASSSQPDYEQYF. DNA for the CDR3: TGTGCCAGCAGTTCTCAACCTGACTACGAGCAGTACTTC.

The V and J genes are TRBV27 and TRBJ1-2; the match to TRBD1 covers 7 bases. The CDR3 is made up of 15 amino acids. V dropped 2 bases and J dropped 8; count of bases not matched to a gene: 11. Germline assignment: CDR1 MNHEY and CDR2 SMNVEV (reference sequence). The DNA of the CDR3 is TGTGCCAGCAGTTTAGATGTACAGGGGACAGTAGGCTACACCTTC. Its translation: CASSLDVQGTVGYTF.

The chain employs TRBV9 and TRBJ2-5; 7 bases are a match to TRBD2. V gave up 4 bases and J gave up 4 bases; unmatched junction bases: 10. Germline assignment: CDR1 SGDLS and CDR2 YYNGEE. The CDR3 is made up of 15 amino acids. CDR3 sequence: CASSPRDRGGETQYF. Here the CDR3 DNA reads TGTGCCAGCAGCCCTAGGGACCGCGGGGGAGAGACCCAGTACTTC.

The chain combines TRBV6-4 with TRBJ2-3; 10 bases match TRBD2. This CDR3 spans 16 amino acids. The junction had 1 base not matched to a gene; V was cut back by 0 bases and J by 1 base. Germline V gene data show CDR1 as MRHNA and CDR2 as SNTAGT. The CDR3 DNA is TGTGCCAGCAGTGACTCCGGGACTAGCGGCACAGATACGCAGTATTTT. Its translation: CASSDSGTSGTDTQYF.

The CDR3 DNA reads as TGCGCCAGCAGCTCCACTAGCGGGGCATACAATGAGCAGTTCTTC. Translated, it gives CASSSTSGAYNEQFF. The chain links TRBV5-1 to TRBJ2-1, with 10 bases identical to TRBD2. The germline CDR1 and CDR2 sequences are SGHRS and YFSETQ. Trimming at V came to 3 bases and at J to 4 bases, leaving 4 bases not matched to a gene. The CDR3 covers 15 residues.

Concerning this clone itself: The sample contains more than one DNA sequence encoding this CDR3. CDR3: CASSRDSTDTQYF. Written as DNA, the CDR3 is TGTGCCAGTAGCCGGGACAGCACAGATACGCAGTATTTT. The chain couples TRBV19 to TRBJ2-3; tentatively, D is TRBD1 or TRBD2 (5 bases each). CDR1 LNHDA and CDR2 SQIVND come from the germline V gene (reference sequence). Deletions cut 6 bases from V and 0 bases from J, with 7 bases between. The CDR3 runs to 13 residues.

This clone was seen just once. J is TRBJ1-1 and V is TRBV11-2; D is undetermined. The CDR3 sequence is 15 residues long. The germline V gene has CDR1 SGHAT and CDR2 FQNNGV. Trimming cost V 2 bases and J 1 base, with 11 bases left between them. CDR3 amino acids: CASSLPPGTNTEAFF. The CDR3 DNA reads as TGTGCCAGCAGCTTACCCCCGGGAACGAACACTGAAGCTTTCTTT.

The chain is built from TRBV5-4 and TRBJ2-5; TRBD1 aligns across 8 bases. The CDR3 sequence is 16 residues long. Germline CDR1 reads SGHNT; CDR2 reads YYREEE (reference sequence). V dropped 3 bases and J dropped 4; count of bases not matched to a gene: 11. The CDR3, as DNA: TGTGCCAGCAGCTCCCGGGACAGGCACGATCGAGAGACCCAGTACTTC. It encodes CASSSRDRHDRETQYF. The whole variable domain, filled in from reference TRBV5-4 and TRBJ2-5, reads ETGVTQSPTHLIKTRGQQVTLRCSSQSGHNTVSWYQQALGQGPQFIFQYYREEENGRGNFPPRFSGLQFPNYSSELNVNALELDDSALYLCASSSRDRHDRETQYFGPGTRLLVL.

The chain employs TRBV18 and TRBJ2-7; TRBD1 matches at 9 bases. The CDR3 has 14 amino acids. CDR1 KGHSH and CDR2 LQKENI come from the germline V gene. Trimming cost V 4 bases and J 3 bases; bases outside gene matches: 4. The CDR3 protein is CASSRDRDSYEQYF. The DNA for the CDR3 is TGTGCCAGCTCACGGGACAGGGACAGCTACGAGCAGTACTTC.

This clone was found once. The genes are TRBV5-1 and TRBJ2-5, with 8 bases aligning to TRBD2. From germline, CDR1 is SGHRS and CDR2 YFSETQ. V trimming: 4 bases; J trimming: 2 bases; junction bases outside the gene matches: 7. The CDR3 consists of 15 residues. The CDR3 loop reads CASSPSGRAQETQYF. The CDR3 coding sequence is TGCGCCAGCAGCCCCTCCGGGAGGGCGCAAGAGACCCAGTACTTC. The entire variable domain, with the rest obtained from reference TRBV5-1 and TRBJ2-5, is as follows: KAGVTQTPRYLIKTRGQQVTLSCSPISGHRSVSWYQQTPGQGLQFLFEYFSETQRNKGNFPGRFSGRQFSNSRSEMNVSTLELGDSALYLCASSPSGRAQETQYFGPGTRLLVL.

V and J are TRBV7-9 and TRBJ2-5; no clear D. This CDR3 has 12 amino acids. Germline loops: CDR1 SEHNR, CDR2 FQNEAQ (reference sequence). With 0 bases removed from V and 4 bases from J, the gap between germline ends came to 3 bases. The CDR3 DNA reads TGTGCCAGCAGCTTAGCACTAGAGACCCAGTACTTC. Its protein product is CASSLALETQYF.

This sequence joins TRBV30 and TRBJ2-2; D not resolved. The CDR3 contains 14 residues. Germline V gene lookup returns CDR1 GTSNPN and CDR2 SVGIG (reference sequence). V dropped 7 bases and J dropped 0 bases, with 12 bases sitting between them. CDR3 loop: CASPLLANTGELFF. The DNA of the CDR3 is TGTGCCTCCCCTTTGCTCGCGAACACCGGGGAGCTGTTTTTT. The full variable domain, completed using reference TRBV30 and TRBJ2-2, is SQTIHQWPATLVQPVGSPLSLECTVEGTSNPNLYWYRQAAGRGLQLLFYSVGIGQISSEVPQNLSASRPQDRQFILSSKKLLLSDSGFYLCASPLLANTGELFFGEGSRLTVL.

Concerning this clone itself: A junction boundary mismatches the germline segment, possibly from a read error. Other DNA sequences in this specimen translate into the identical CDR3. The V call is TRBV30, the J call TRBJ1-1, with TRBD1 matching over 7 bases. CDR1 is GTSNPN, CDR2 SVGIG, per germline (reference sequence). CDR3 length: 14 amino acids. The CDR3 nucleotides read TGTGCCTGGAGTGTAATGACAGGGAACACTGAAGCCTTCTTT. Residues: CAWSVMTGNTEAFF.

This chain links TRBV19 with TRBJ2-3, with 8 bases fitting TRBD2. The CDR3 has 15 residues. Trimming at V came to 5 bases and at J to 9 bases, leaving 13 bases not matched to a gene. The V gene's germline CDR1 is LNHDA and CDR2 SQIVND (reference sequence). The CDR3 nucleotides read TGTGCCAGTAGTGCCGGGGGGGTATGGACCACCACGCAGTATTTT. Protein: CASSAGGVWTTTQYF. Combining the CDR3 with reference TRBV19 and TRBJ2-3 gives the whole variable domain DGGITQSPKYLFRKEGQNVTLSCEQNLNHDAMYWYRQDPGQGLRLIYYSQIVNDFQKGDIAEGYSVSREKKESFPLTVTSAQKNPTAFYLCASSAGGVWTTTQYFGPGTRLTVL.

The V gene is TRBV30, the J gene TRBJ2-5, with 9 nucleotides matching TRBD1. The CDR3 has 14 amino acids. V trimming: 4 bases; J trimming: 6 bases; junction bases outside the gene matches: 9. Germline V gene sequence: CDR1 GTSNPN, CDR2 SVGIG (reference sequence). The CDR3 reads CAWTFTGGGKTQYF. The CDR3 bases are TGTGCCTGGACCTTCACAGGGGGCGGGAAGACCCAGTACTTC.

The CDR3, as DNA: TGTGCCAGCTCACCACCGGGACAGGCGGGATACCAAGCTTTCTTT. This gives the protein CASSPPGQAGYQAFF. This chain uses TRBV18 with TRBJ1-1, with 8 bases matching TRBD1. V lost 0 bases and J lost 9; bases outside the gene matches: 9. The CDR3 is 15 amino acids. Germline-derived CDR1 and CDR2 are KGHSH and LQKENI. The whole variable domain, filled in from reference TRBV18 and TRBJ1-1, reads NAGVMQNPRHLVRRRGQEARLRCSPMKGHSHVYWYRQLPEEGLKFMVYLQKENIIDESGMPKERFSAEFPKEGPSILRIQQVVRGDSAAYFCASSPPGQAGYQAFFGQGTRLTVV.

This sequence joins TRBV5-1 and TRBJ2-5; 9 nucleotides align to TRBD1. The CDR3 totals 14 residues. The V gene's germline CDR1 is SGHRS and CDR2 YFSETQ. Trimming took 2 bases from V and 4 from J; bases not matched to a gene: 3. The CDR3 spells CASSLGTGIETQYF. In DNA form, the CDR3 reads TGCGCCAGCAGCTTAGGGACAGGGATAGAGACCCAGTACTTC.

This chain uses TRBV29-1 with TRBJ2-7; tentatively, D is TRBD2 (6 bases). V was clipped by 7 bases and J by 6 bases, with 19 bases between them. Germline V lookup: CDR1 SQVTM, CDR2 ANQGSEA. This CDR3 has 13 amino acids. The chain's CDR3 is CSASIAGLAEQYF. DNA of the CDR3: TGCAGCGCCTCAATTGCGGGATTGGCCGAGCAGTACTTC.

The chain uses TRBV7-9 and TRBJ2-5, with D possibly being TRBD1 (5 bases). The CDR3 loop spans 14 amino acids. From germline, CDR1 is SEHNR and CDR2 FQNEAQ (reference sequence). V was cut by 5 bases and J by 0 bases, with 10 bases left in between. The CDR3, as DNA: TGTGCCAGCAGCACCTCAGGGTACCAAGAGACCCAGTACTTC. This codes for CASSTSGYQETQYF.

The J gene is TRBJ2-7, the V gene TRBV6-1, with 7 bases identical to TRBD2. CDR1 and CDR2 (germline): MNHNS, SASEGT. This CDR3 has 15 amino acids. The junction had 13 bases not matched to a gene; V was cut back by 5 bases and J by 6 bases. The CDR3 sequence is CASSRAQAGFGEQYF. CDR3 sequence (DNA): TGTGCCAGCAGTCGAGCCCAAGCGGGGTTCGGCGAGCAGTACTTC.

The rearrangement joins TRBV6-6 to TRBJ2-2; D not resolved. This CDR3 contains 15 residues. V lost 0 bases and J lost 15, with 20 bases in between. Germline CDR1 reads MNHNY; CDR2 reads SVGAGI (reference sequence). DNA of the CDR3: TGTGCCAGCAGTTACTCATTTTTCGTTACTCCCCCTTTGTTTTTT. Amino acid sequence: CASSYSFFVTPPLFF.

The chain couples TRBV21-1 to TRBJ2-5. TRBV21-1 is marked as a pseudogene. CDR3 length: 15 residues. CDR3 in amino acids: CASSKGPGAGETQYF. DNA for the CDR3: TGTGCCAGCAGCAAAGGTCCGGGGGCGGGGGAGACCCAGTACTTC.

The chain has TRBV28 and TRBJ1-2, with unresolved D. Germline lookup yields CDR1 MDHEN and CDR2 SYDVKM. The CDR3 is made up of 12 amino acids. Trimming took 6 bases from V and 8 from J, leaving 13 bases between them. The CDR3 nucleotides read TGTGCCAGCAGCCTCCAGGCGGGAGGCTACACCTTC. It specifies CASSLQAGGYTF.

The chain links TRBV7-9 to TRBJ2-7; tentatively, D is TRBD2 (6 bases). Germline CDR1 SEHNR, CDR2 FQNEAQ (reference sequence). V shed 2 bases and J shed 0 bases, with 8 bases lying between them. The CDR3 sequence is 14 residues long. The CDR3 bases are TGTGCCAGCAGCTTAACCGGGGGCTCCTACGAGCAGTACTTC. It yields the protein CASSLTGGSYEQYF.

The chain carries TRBV19 and TRBJ1-1, with TRBD1 matching 7 bases. The CDR3 has 14 residues. Germline values: CDR1 LNHDA, CDR2 SQIVND (reference sequence). J lost 2 bases, V lost 7 bases, and 7 bases had no gene match. As DNA, the CDR3 is TGTGCCAGTAAGACCGGGACAGCCAACACTGAAGCTTTCTTT. Translation: CASKTGTANTEAFF.

This clone was detected only a few times. The V gene is TRBV6-5, the J gene TRBJ2-5, with D uncertain. Germline CDR1 reads MNHEY; CDR2 reads SVGAGI. The CDR3 has 15 residues. The V and J ends lost 0 bases and 2 bases respectively, with 10 bases between them. CDR3 amino acids: CASSYSPAEQETQYF. Here the CDR3 DNA reads TGTGCCAGCAGTTACTCCCCCGCCGAACAAGAGACCCAGTACTTC.

This clone was observed once. The chain has TRBV9 and TRBJ2-2; a possible D gene is TRBD2 (5 bases). CDR3 length equals 16 residues. The V gene's germline CDR1 is SGDLS and CDR2 YYNGEE. V was trimmed by 1 base and J by 0 bases, leaving 10 bases between them. The CDR3 loop is CASSVFAGANTGELFF. The CDR3 bases are TGTGCCAGCAGCGTATTCGCGGGTGCGAACACCGGGGAGCTGTTTTTT.